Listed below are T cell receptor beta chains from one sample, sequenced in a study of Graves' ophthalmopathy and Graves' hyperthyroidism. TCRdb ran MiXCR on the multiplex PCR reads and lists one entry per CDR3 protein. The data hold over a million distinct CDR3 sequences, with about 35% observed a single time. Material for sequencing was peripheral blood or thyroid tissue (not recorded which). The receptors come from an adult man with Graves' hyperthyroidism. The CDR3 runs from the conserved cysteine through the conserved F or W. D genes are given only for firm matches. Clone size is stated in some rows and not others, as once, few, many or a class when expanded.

CDR3aa: CSVLDQGGNYGYTF; CDR3nt: TGCAGCGTCTTGGACCAGGGGGGGAACTATGGCTACACCTTC; v_gene: TRBV29-1; d_gene: TRBD1; len: 14; abundance: .; j_gene: TRBJ1-2
CDR3aa: CASRTGTGTQYF; CDR3nt: TGTGCCAGCAGGACGGGGACAGGGACCCAGTACTTC; v_gene: TRBV2; d_gene: TRBD1; len: 12; abundance: .; j_gene: TRBJ2-5
CDR3aa: CAISESTGGSSYEQYF; CDR3nt: TGTGCCATCAGTGAGTCAACCGGGGGAAGCTCCTACGAGCAGTACTTC; v_gene: TRBV10-3; d_gene: .; len: 16; abundance: .; j_gene: TRBJ2-7
CDR3aa: CASSLLDRGLNGYTF; CDR3nt: TGTGCCAGCAGTTTATTGGACAGGGGGCTTAATGGCTACACCTTC; v_gene: TRBV12-3/TRBV12-4; d_gene: TRBD1; len: 15; abundance: .; j_gene: TRBJ1-2
CDR3aa: CASSEYPRNGYTF; CDR3nt: TGTGCCAGCAGTGAATACCCCAGGAATGGCTACACCTTC; v_gene: TRBV25-1; d_gene: .; len: 13; abundance: many; j_gene: TRBJ1-2
CDR3aa: CASSRTGFKTQYF; CDR3nt: TGTGCCAGCAGCCGGACAGGGTTTAAGACCCAGTACTTC; v_gene: TRBV7-8; d_gene: TRBD1; len: 13; abundance: .; j_gene: TRBJ2-5
CDR3aa: CASSQEVGRSFGTGSYEQYF; CDR3nt: TGCGCCAGCAGCCAAGAGGTCGGGCGTAGCTTCGGGACAGGCTCCTACGAGCAGTACTTC; v_gene: TRBV4-3; d_gene: TRBD1; len: 20; abundance: few; j_gene: TRBJ2-7
CDR3aa: CASRDGQDEQYF; CDR3nt: TGTGCCAGCAGAGACGGACAGGACGAGCAGTACTTC; v_gene: TRBV12-3/TRBV12-4; d_gene: TRBD1; len: 12; abundance: few; j_gene: TRBJ2-7
CDR3aa: CASSQDSVAWAGSDGYTF; CDR3nt: TGCGCCAGCAGCCAAGATTCGGTGGCTTGGGCAGGCTCGGATGGCTACACCTTC; v_gene: TRBV5-1; d_gene: .; len: 18; abundance: .; j_gene: TRBJ1-2
CDR3aa: CSAALTSGEIYEQYF; CDR3nt: TGCAGTGCCGCACTCACTAGCGGGGAAATCTACGAGCAGTACTTC; v_gene: TRBV20-1; d_gene: TRBD2; len: 15; abundance: .; j_gene: TRBJ2-7
CDR3aa: CSAPGQGIYEQYF; CDR3nt: TGCAGTGCCCCGGGACAGGGAATCTACGAGCAGTACTTC; v_gene: TRBV20-1; d_gene: TRBD1; len: 13; abundance: many; j_gene: TRBJ2-7
CDR3aa: CASSHSEDPGTGELFF; CDR3nt: TGTGCCAGCAGCCATAGTGAGGACCCCGGCACCGGGGAGCTGTTTTTT; v_gene: TRBV14; d_gene: .; len: 16; abundance: .; j_gene: TRBJ2-2
CDR3aa: CASYQGQGRLRANEKLFF; CDR3nt: TGTGCCAGCTACCAGGGACAGGGGAGGTTACGTGCTAATGAAAAACTGTTTTTT; v_gene: TRBV7-9; d_gene: TRBD1; len: 18; abundance: many; j_gene: TRBJ1-4
CDR3aa: CASSSRDLNSPLHF; CDR3nt: TGTGCCAGCAGCTCCAGGGATTTGAATTCACCCCTCCACTTT; v_gene: TRBV7-9; d_gene: .; len: 14; abundance: .; j_gene: TRBJ1-6
CDR3aa: CASSGTTNTEAFF; CDR3nt: TGTGCCAGCTCAGGGACCACGAACACTGAAGCTTTCTTT; v_gene: TRBV18; d_gene: .; len: 13; abundance: few; j_gene: TRBJ1-1
CDR3aa: CATSRVRPGQGAGEQFF; CDR3nt: TGTGCCACCAGCAGAGTTCGTCCGGGACAGGGGGCTGGTGAGCAGTTCTTC; v_gene: TRBV15; d_gene: TRBD1; len: 17; abundance: .; j_gene: TRBJ2-1
CDR3aa: CAWGPGLLQETQYF; CDR3nt: TGTGCCTGGGGTCCGGGACTCCTCCAAGAGACCCAGTACTTC; v_gene: TRBV7-9; d_gene: .; len: 14; abundance: .; j_gene: TRBJ2-5
CDR3aa: CASSLWGFDYEQYF; CDR3nt: TGTGCCAGCAGCTTGTGGGGCTTCGACTACGAGCAGTACTTC; v_gene: TRBV7-9; d_gene: .; len: 14; abundance: .; j_gene: TRBJ2-7
CDR3aa: CASSVAVGGGELFF; CDR3nt: TGTGCCAGCAGCGTAGCGGTCGGGGGCGGGGAGCTGTTTTTT; v_gene: TRBV9; d_gene: .; len: 14; abundance: few; j_gene: TRBJ2-2
CDR3aa: CASSVDRSAYEQYF; CDR3nt: TGTGCCAGCAGCGTGGACAGGTCAGCCTACGAGCAGTACTTC; v_gene: TRBV9; d_gene: TRBD1; len: 14; abundance: few; j_gene: TRBJ2-7
CDR3aa: CASSLWGGHYGYTF; CDR3nt: TGTGCCAGCAGTTTATGGGGGGGCCACTATGGCTACACCTTC; v_gene: TRBV27; d_gene: .; len: 14; abundance: .; j_gene: TRBJ1-2
CDR3aa: CASSVGTGSHEQYF; CDR3nt: TGTGCCAGCAGCGTAGGGACTGGCTCCCACGAGCAGTACTTC; v_gene: TRBV9; d_gene: .; len: 14; abundance: .; j_gene: TRBJ2-7
CDR3aa: CASSLANRGNYGYTF; CDR3nt: TGCGCCAGCAGCTTGGCTAACAGGGGAAACTATGGCTACACCTTC; v_gene: TRBV5-1; d_gene: TRBD1; len: 15; abundance: many; j_gene: TRBJ1-2
CDR3aa: CASSIAGFGNQPQHF; CDR3nt: TGTGCCAGTAGTATAGCCGGGTTTGGTAATCAGCCCCAGCATTTT; v_gene: TRBV19; d_gene: .; len: 15; abundance: .; j_gene: TRBJ1-5
CDR3aa: CASSQGARRQPQYF; CDR3nt: TGTGCCAGCTCACAGGGGGCGAGGAGGCAGCCCCAGTACTTC; v_gene: TRBV7-9; d_gene: TRBD1; len: 14; abundance: .; j_gene: TRBJ2-5
CDR3aa: CSVEQQGDTEAFF; CDR3nt: TGCAGCGTCGAACAGCAGGGGGACACTGAAGCTTTCTTT; v_gene: TRBV29-1; d_gene: TRBD1; len: 13; abundance: .; j_gene: TRBJ1-1
CDR3aa: CASSLDIGPHYEQYF; CDR3nt: TGTGCCAGCAGCTTAGATATTGGGCCACACTACGAGCAGTACTTC; v_gene: TRBV11-2; d_gene: .; len: 15; abundance: .; j_gene: TRBJ2-7
CDR3aa: CAGSSSNQPQHF; CDR3nt: TGTGCCGGCAGCTCCTCCAATCAGCCCCAGCATTTT; v_gene: TRBV7-2; d_gene: .; len: 12; abundance: .; j_gene: TRBJ1-5
CDR3aa: CASSKGLAGGQETQYF; CDR3nt: TGTGCCAGCAGTAAGGGACTAGCGGGAGGGCAAGAGACCCAGTACTTC; v_gene: TRBV6-6; d_gene: TRBD2; len: 16; abundance: few; j_gene: TRBJ2-5
CDR3aa: CSARAHTGELFF; CDR3nt: TGCAGTGCCCGAGCACACACCGGGGAGCTGTTTTTT; v_gene: TRBV20-1; d_gene: .; len: 12; abundance: .; j_gene: TRBJ2-2
CDR3aa: CASSQTFYTGELFF; CDR3nt: TGTGCCAGTAGTCAGACCTTCTACACCGGGGAGCTGTTTTTT; v_gene: TRBV19; d_gene: .; len: 14; abundance: many; j_gene: TRBJ2-2
CDR3aa: CASSYSIGQGNTGELFF; CDR3nt: TGTGCCAGCAGTTACTCGATTGGACAGGGGAACACCGGGGAGCTGTTTTTT; v_gene: TRBV6-5; d_gene: TRBD1; len: 17; abundance: .; j_gene: TRBJ2-2
CDR3aa: CAIKTGVEKLFF; CDR3nt: TGTGCCATCAAGACAGGGGTCGAAAAACTGTTTTTT; v_gene: TRBV10-3; d_gene: TRBD1; len: 12; abundance: .; j_gene: TRBJ1-4
CDR3aa: CASSTRTEDF; CDR3nt: TGTGCCAGCAGCACCCGGACCGAGGACTTC; v_gene: TRBV7-2; d_gene: .; len: 10; abundance: .; j_gene: TRBJ2-5
CDR3aa: CSLVAGSFTEAFF; CDR3nt: TGCAGCTTGGTGGCAGGGAGCTTCACTGAAGCTTTCTTT; v_gene: TRBV29-1; d_gene: .; len: 13; abundance: .; j_gene: TRBJ1-1
CDR3aa: CASANKKQETQYF; CDR3nt: TGTGCCAGCGCAAACAAGAAACAAGAGACCCAGTACTTC; v_gene: TRBV25-1; d_gene: .; len: 13; abundance: many; j_gene: TRBJ2-5